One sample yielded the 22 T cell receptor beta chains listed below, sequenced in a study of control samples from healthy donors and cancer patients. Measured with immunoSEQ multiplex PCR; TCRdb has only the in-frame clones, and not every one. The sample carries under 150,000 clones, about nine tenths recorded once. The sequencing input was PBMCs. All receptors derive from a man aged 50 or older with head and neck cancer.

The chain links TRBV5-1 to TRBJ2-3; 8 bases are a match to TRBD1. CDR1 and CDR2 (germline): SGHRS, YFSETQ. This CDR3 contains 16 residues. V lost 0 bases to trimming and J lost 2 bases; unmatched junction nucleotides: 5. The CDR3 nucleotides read TGCGCCAGCAGCTTGGATGCAGGGGGCCCCACAGATACGCAGTATTTT. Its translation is CASSLDAGGPTDTQYF.

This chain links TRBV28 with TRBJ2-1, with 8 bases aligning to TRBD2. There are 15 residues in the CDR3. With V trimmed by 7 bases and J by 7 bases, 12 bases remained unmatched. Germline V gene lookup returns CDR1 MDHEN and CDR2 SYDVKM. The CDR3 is CASTSGLALGNEQFF. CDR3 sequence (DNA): TGTGCCAGCACCTCAGGACTAGCCCTGGGGAATGAGCAGTTCTTC.

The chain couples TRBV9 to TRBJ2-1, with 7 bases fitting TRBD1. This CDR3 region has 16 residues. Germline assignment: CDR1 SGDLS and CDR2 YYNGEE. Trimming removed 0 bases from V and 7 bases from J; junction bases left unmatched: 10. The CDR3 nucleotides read TGTGCCAGCAGCGTAGGGACAGGCGGCCTTTGGAATGAGCAGTTCTTC. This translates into CASSVGTGGLWNEQFF.

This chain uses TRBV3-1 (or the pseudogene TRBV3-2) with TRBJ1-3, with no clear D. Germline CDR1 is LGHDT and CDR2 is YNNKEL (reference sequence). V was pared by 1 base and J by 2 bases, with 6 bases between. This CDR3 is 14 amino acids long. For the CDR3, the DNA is TGTGCCAGCAGCCAAGCGGTAACTGGAAACACCATATATTTT. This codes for CASSQAVTGNTIYF.

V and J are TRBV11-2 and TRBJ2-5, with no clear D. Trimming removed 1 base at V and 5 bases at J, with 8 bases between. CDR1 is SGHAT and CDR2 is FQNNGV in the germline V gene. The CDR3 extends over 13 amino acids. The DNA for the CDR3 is TGTGCCAGCAGCTTAGGTGCTGAGGAGACCCAGTACTTC. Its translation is CASSLGAEETQYF.

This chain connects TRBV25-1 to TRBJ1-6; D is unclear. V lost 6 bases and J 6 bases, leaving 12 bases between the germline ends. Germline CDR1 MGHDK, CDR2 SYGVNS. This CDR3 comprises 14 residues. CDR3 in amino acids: CASSAGPRNSPLHF. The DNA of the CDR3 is TGTGCCAGCAGCGCAGGACCTCGTAATTCACCCCTCCACTTT.

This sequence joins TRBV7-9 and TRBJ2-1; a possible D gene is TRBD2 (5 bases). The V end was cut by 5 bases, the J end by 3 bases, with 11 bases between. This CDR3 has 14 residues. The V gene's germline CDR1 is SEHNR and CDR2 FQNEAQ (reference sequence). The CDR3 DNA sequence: TGTGCCAGCAGCCCCACTAGTCGCTACAATGAGCAGTTCTTC. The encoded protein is CASSPTSRYNEQFF. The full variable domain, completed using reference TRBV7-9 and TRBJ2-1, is DTGVSQNPRHKITKRGQNVTFRCDPISEHNRLYWYRQTLGQGPEFLTYFQNEAQLEKSRLLSDRFSAERPKGSFSTLEIQRTEQGDSAMYLCASSPTSRYNEQFFGPGTRLTVL.

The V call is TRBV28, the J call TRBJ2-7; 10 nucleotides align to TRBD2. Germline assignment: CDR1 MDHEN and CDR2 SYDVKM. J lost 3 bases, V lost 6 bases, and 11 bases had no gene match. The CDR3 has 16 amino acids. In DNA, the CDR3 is TGTGCCAGCAGCCCCACAAGCGGGAGGGCCGTCTACGAGCAGTACTTC. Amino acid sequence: CASSPTSGRAVYEQYF.

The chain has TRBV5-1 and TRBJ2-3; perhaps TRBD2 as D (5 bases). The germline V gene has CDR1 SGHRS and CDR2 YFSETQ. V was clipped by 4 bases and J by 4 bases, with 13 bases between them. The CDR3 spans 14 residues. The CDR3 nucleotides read TGCGCCAGCAGCCTGACTATGCCCCCAGATACGCAGTATTTT. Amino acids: CASSLTMPPDTQYF.

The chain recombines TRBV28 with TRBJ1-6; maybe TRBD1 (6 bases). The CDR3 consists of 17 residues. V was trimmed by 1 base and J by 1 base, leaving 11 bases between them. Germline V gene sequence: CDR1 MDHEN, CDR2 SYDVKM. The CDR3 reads CASSLFTGRSYNSPLHF. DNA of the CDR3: TGTGCCAGCAGTTTATTCACAGGGAGGTCCTATAATTCACCCCTCCACTTT.

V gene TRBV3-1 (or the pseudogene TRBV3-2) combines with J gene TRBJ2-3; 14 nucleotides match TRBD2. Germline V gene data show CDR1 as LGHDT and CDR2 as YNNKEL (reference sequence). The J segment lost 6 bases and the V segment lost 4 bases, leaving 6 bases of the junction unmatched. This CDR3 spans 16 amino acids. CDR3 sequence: CASSPTSGGARDTQYF. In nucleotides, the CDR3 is TGTGCCAGCAGCCCGACTAGCGGGGGGGCCAGGGATACGCAGTATTTT.

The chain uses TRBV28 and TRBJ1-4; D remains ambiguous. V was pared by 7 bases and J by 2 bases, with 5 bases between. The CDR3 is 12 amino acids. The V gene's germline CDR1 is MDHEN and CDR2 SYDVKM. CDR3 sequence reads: CASIGTNEKLFF. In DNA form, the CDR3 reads TGTGCCAGCATAGGGACTAATGAAAAACTGTTTTTT.

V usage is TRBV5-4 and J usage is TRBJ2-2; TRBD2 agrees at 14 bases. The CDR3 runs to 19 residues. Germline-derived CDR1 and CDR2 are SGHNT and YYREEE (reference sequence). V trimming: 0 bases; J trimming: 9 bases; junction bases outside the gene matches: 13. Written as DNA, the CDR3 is TGTGCCAGCAGCTTGGATGGGTTATCGACTAGCGGGAGGGCGAGGGAGCTGTTTTTT. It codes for CASSLDGLSTSGRARELFF.

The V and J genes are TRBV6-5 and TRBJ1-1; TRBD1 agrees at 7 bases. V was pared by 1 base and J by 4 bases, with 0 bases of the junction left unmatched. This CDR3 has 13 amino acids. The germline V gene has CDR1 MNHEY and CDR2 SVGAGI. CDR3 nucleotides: TGTGCCAGCAGTTACTACAGGGGCACTGAAGCTTTCTTT. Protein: CASSYYRGTEAFF.

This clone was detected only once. CDR3 protein: CASNRGYNEQFF. CDR3 DNA sequence: TGTGCCAGTAACAGGGGCTACAATGAGCAGTTCTTC. This chain links TRBV19 with TRBJ2-1; 7 bases map to TRBD1. The germline CDR1 and CDR2 sequences are LNHDA and SQIVND (reference sequence). This CDR3 has 12 residues. After removal of 7 bases from V and 3 bases from J, the junction contained 0 bases not matched to a gene.

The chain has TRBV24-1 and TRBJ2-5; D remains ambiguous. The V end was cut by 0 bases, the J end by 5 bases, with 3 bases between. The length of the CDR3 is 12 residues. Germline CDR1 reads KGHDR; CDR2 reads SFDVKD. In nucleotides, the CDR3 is TGTGCCACCAGTGATTTGCGGGAGACCCAGTACTTC. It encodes CATSDLRETQYF.

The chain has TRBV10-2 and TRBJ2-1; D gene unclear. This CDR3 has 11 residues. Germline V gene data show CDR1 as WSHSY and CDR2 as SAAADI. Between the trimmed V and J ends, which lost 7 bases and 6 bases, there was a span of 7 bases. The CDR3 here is CASIAVNEQFF. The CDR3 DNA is TGCGCCAGCATTGCGGTCAATGAGCAGTTCTTC.

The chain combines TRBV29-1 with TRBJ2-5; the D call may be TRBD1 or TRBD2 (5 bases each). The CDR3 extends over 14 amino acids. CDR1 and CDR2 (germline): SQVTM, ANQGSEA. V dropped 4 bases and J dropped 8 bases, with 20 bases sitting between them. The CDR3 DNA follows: TGCAGCGTTGTTTTGGGGTTGTACGGGGACACCCAGTACTTC. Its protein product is CSVVLGLYGDTQYF.

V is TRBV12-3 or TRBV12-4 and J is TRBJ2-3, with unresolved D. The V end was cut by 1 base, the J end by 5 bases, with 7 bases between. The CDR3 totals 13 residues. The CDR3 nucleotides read TGTGCCAGCAGTTTAGGATCGGAAGATACGCAGTATTTT. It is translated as CASSLGSEDTQYF.

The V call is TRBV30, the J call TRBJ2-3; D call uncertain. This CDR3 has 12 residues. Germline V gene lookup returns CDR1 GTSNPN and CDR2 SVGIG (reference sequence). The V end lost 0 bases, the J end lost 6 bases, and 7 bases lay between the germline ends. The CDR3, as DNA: TGTGCCTGGAGTGTAAGGGTCGATACGCAGTATTTT. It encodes CAWSVRVDTQYF.

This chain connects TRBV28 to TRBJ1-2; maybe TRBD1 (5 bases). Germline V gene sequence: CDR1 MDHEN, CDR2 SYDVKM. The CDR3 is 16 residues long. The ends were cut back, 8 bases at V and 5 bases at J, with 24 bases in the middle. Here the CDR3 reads CASQAGGPIGAYGYTF. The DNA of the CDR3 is TGTGCCAGCCAGGCGGGGGGTCCCATAGGGGCTTATGGCTACACCTTC.

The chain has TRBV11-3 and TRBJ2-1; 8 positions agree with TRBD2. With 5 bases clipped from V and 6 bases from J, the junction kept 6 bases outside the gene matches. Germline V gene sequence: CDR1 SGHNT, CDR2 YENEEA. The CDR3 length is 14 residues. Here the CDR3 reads CASSTSGLANEQFF. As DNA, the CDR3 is TGTGCCAGCAGCACCTCAGGACTAGCCAATGAGCAGTTCTTC.